This T cell receptor beta chain is drawn from a study of technical replicates of blood from a few donors. V was cut by 4 bases and J by 8 bases, with 15 bases left in between. CDR1 LGHNA and CDR2 YNFKEQ come from the germline V gene. The CDR3 has 15 amino acids. This table comes from immunoSEQ multiplex PCR, and its TCRdb copy is limited to in-frame clones, with some not included. This table holds tens of thousands of clones, 91% found once. Specimen: PBMCs. The V call is TRBV4-2, the J call TRBJ1-6, with D perhaps matching TRBD1 (6 bases). This receptor was taken from a human donor in good health. Some clones in this sample may be carry-over from other donors' samples. The CDR3 spells CASSPPGGGDSPLHF. In DNA, the CDR3 is TGTGCCAGCAGCCCCCCGGGAGGGGGTGATTCACCCCTCCACTTT.